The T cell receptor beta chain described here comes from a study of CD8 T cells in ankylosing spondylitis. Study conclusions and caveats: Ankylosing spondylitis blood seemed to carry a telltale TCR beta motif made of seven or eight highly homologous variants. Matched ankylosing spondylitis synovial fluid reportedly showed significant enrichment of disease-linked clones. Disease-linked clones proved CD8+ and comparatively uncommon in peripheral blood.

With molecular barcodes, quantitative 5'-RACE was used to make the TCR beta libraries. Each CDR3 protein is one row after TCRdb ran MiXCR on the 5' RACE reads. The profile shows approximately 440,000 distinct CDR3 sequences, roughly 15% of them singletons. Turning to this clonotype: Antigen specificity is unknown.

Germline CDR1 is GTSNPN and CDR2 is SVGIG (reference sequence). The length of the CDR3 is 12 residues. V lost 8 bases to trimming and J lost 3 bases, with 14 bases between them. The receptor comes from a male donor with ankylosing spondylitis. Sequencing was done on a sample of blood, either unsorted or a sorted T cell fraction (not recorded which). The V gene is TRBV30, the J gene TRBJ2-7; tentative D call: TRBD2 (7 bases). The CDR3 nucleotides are TGTGCCAGGGGGGGGAGCGACTACGAGCAGTACTTC. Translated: CARGGSDYEQYF. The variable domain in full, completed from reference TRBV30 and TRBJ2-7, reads SQTIHQWPATLVQPVGSPLSLECTVEGTSNPNLYWYRQAAGRGLQLLFYSVGIGQISSEVPQNLSASRPQDRQFILSSKKLLLSDSGFYLCARGGSDYEQYFGPGTRLTVT.